This T cell receptor beta chain comes out of a study of graft-versus-host responses after intestinal transplantation (dated by TCRdb to the early 2020s). In the study overall: Multivisceral, liver-intestinal, or isolated intestinal transplants were received by the recipients. Every recipient was given anti-thymocyte globulin induction, then maintenance tacrolimus and steroids for 2 to 3 years. Bulk TCR-beta CDR3 sequencing was used to track graft-versus-host and host-versus-graft alloreactive T cell clones in the graft, circulation and bone marrow after intestinal transplantation. To identify alloreactive clones, pre-transplant mixed lymphocyte reaction products were sequenced and compared with unstimulated pre-transplant donor and recipient T cells. A cohort of around 25 intestinal transplant recipients, including one retransplant, was enrolled, and 3 patients lacking pretransplant specimens were excluded. Donor T cell macrochimerism was defined as a peak of at least 4% donor T cells among recipient peripheral blood mononuclear cells. Instead of going to the commercial service, samples from a few later patients were sequenced in-house on an Illumina MiSeq and processed with MiXCR.

Library preparation was by the immunoSEQ multiplex PCR assay. For most patients, genomic DNA was isolated with the Qiagen DNeasy Blood and Tissue Kit and sent frozen to Adaptive Biotechnologies for TCR sequencing. For most patients, high-throughput TCR-beta CDR3 sequencing of genomic DNA was performed by Adaptive Biotechnologies. Concerning the study's data processing: TCR sequencing data were retrieved from Adaptive's ImmunoSEQ software for some 19 patients, whereas a few other patients were processed with MiXCR and VDJtools. CD4 versus CD8 sorting errors were corrected by removing sequences found in both subsets at a frequency ratio below 5:1. CDR3 nucleotide sequences shared between donor and recipient were removed because their origin could not be assigned. To count as alloreactive, a clone needed at least 2-fold expansion over unstimulated cells and a minimum CFSE-low frequency of 0.002% (template counts) or 0.001% (read counts). Clones were considered mappable if detected in sequenced pre-transplant spleen, lymph node, or MLR CFSE-low populations of the donor or recipient. The cumulative frequency of alloreactive clones was calculated as a percentage of all sequences, weighted by copy number. TCRdb's version of the immuneACCESS table is confined to in-frame rearrangements and falls short of the full clone set. An unresolved V gene accounts for under half of the shortfall where checked; the remainder is of unknown origin. V, J and clone size derive from that table, while D and trimming were established from the DNA sequence. For this sample there are about 86,000 clones; about 88% appear just once. In total, the top ten clones hold around 0.27% of the sample.

To note about this clone: There is no known antigen for this receptor. Base qualities are not provided; no much larger clone lies one nucleotide away.

This sample's time point label indicates: cells obtained before transplantation from donor or recipient. CD3+CD4+ and CD3+CD8+ populations were FACS-sorted from unstimulated pre-transplant donor and recipient cells taken from spleen or lymph nodes. Results the study describes overall, beyond this receptor: GvH clones were detected in recipient bone marrow, and some appeared earlier in ileal mucosa or blood, consistent with an intestinal mucosal origin. The conclusions were limited by the relatively low number and heterogeneity of the intestinal transplant patients. Peak levels of circulating GvH clones were associated with declines in HvG clones early after transplant. In patients with donor T cell macrochimerism, the allografts had high GvH to HvG T cell clonal ratios.

CDR1 and CDR2 (LGHNA, YNFKEQ) derive from the germline V gene. V lost 1 base and J lost 0 bases, and the count of bases not matched to a germline gene is 10. Counted from cysteine to phenylalanine, this CDR3 has 19 amino acids. The read is trimmed to its CDR3 DNA, 57 bases read in frame from base 1. Sequenced material: unstimulated CD4+ T cells sorted from spleen or lymph node cells, taken before transplant. The sequence joins TRBV4-2 to TRBJ2-5, with 11 middle bases fitting TRBD2. This clonotype was sampled from a human donor who was the organ donor for an intestinal transplant. The CDR3 region reads CASSQGLASGRNNQETQYF. The nucleotides are TGTGCCAGCAGCCAAGGTTTAGCTAGCGGGAGGAATAACCAAGAGACCCAGTACTTC.